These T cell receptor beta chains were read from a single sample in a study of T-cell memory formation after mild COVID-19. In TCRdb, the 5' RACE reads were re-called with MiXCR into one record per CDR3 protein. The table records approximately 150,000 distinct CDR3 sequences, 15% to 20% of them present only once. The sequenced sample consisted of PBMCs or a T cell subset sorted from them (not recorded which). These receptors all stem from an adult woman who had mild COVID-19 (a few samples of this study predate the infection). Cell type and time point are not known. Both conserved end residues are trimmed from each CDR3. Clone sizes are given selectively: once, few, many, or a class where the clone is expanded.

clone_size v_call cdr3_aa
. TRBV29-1 SVVEGGEQY
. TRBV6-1 ASSEIPLNRPQH
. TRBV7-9 ASSSTSVSTDTQY
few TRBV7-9 ASSYRNQPQH
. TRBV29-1 SVTTGNPPYEQY
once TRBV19 ASSIGEVNTEAF
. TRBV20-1 SARGDFYEQY
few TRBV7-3 ASSFRTGGSTGELF
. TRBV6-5 ASMIQRDTYEQY
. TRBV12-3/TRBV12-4 ASSSGTSGTLSSYNEQF
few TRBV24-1 ATSDKFRDRGDQPQH
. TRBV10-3 AIRSLATGELF
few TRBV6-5 ASFPARASGKYNEQF
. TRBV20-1 SASQASGGRGTQY
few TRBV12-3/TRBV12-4 ASSTTGSKQY
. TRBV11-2 ASSAAGTKHNEQF
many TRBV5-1 ASGASGASWSSGANVLT
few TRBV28 ASSKQGTSGYLDTQY
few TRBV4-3 ASSQDVGRAIYNYGYT
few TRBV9 ASSVVGSSYEQY
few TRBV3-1 ASSQGSWDRYEQY
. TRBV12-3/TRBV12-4 ASSLVVEKLF
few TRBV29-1 SVVTAWEEPQH
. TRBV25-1 ASESRQTANEQY
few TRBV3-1 ASSQDNEASGNYEQY
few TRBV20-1 SARKVGRGEDGYT
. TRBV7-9 ASSLPRGLARY
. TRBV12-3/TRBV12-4 ASRRTGTRTTTGELF
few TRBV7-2 ASRSTNNEQF
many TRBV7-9 ASGLAGALLYNEQF
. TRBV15 ATSKKREGFLNEQF
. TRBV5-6 ASIRGVGDEQF
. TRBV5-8 ASTRAGGYDTQY
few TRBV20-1 SARKLGTLNQPQH
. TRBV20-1 SAMPLRGQETQY
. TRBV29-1 SVVGRSETQY
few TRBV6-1 ASSTGVNTGELF